Below are 18 T cell receptor beta chains sequenced from a single sample in a study of T cells in Graves' hyperthyroidism and ophthalmopathy (dated by TCRdb to the late 2010s). The receptor library was made with multiplex PCR. The sequencer listed for this sample is Illumina HiSeq 2000. TCR beta CDR3 regions were amplified from RNA transcripts. A first-round RT-PCR of the TCR CDR3 used the HTBI primer set with the Qiagen OneStep RT-PCR kit. TCRdb passed the public sequencing reads through fastp at Q25 and MiXCR, retaining productive beta sequences. A single entry per CDR3 protein holds the most common genes and DNA from its merged rows. The sample has 500,000 to 750,000 distinct CDR3 sequences on record, around 14% of them singletons. The leading ten clones occupy under 8% of the sample. The sample was blood. The receptors stem from a woman in her 30s with Graves' hyperthyroidism.

This clonotype has a count of ten or more. This chain connects TRBV6-1 to TRBJ2-7; 15 bases fit TRBD2. V was clipped by 5 bases and J by 7 bases; unmatched bases: 18. CDR1 is MNHNS and CDR2 is SASEGT in the germline V gene. The CDR3 is 19 amino acids. CDR3: CASSLILPGQGTSGREQYF. The DNA for the CDR3 is TGTGCCAGCAGTCTCATACTCCCGGGACAGGGGACTAGCGGGAGGGAGCAGTACTTC.

This clonotype came up many times. The chain combines TRBV28 with TRBJ1-5; D not resolved. V was clipped by 1 base and J by 0 bases, with 7 bases between them. This CDR3 region has 15 residues. The germline CDR1 and CDR2 sequences are MDHEN and SYDVKM. The CDR3 DNA follows: TGTGCCAGCAGTTTATTGTCTGATAGCAATCAGCCCCAGCATTTT. It encodes CASSLLSDSNQPQHF.

This clonotype has a count of ten or more. The CDR3: CASSSGLAGGHEQYF. The CDR3 bases are TGTGCCAGCAGTTCTGGACTAGCGGGAGGCCACGAGCAGTACTTC. The chain couples TRBV28 to TRBJ2-7; 14 bases line up with TRBD2. The CDR3 length is 15 residues. V gave up 4 bases and J gave up 5 bases; unmatched junction bases: 4. Germline assignment: CDR1 MDHEN and CDR2 SYDVKM.

This clonotype was observed at least ten times. The chain is built from TRBV7-2 and TRBJ2-1; 12 positions match TRBD2. The CDR3 sequence is 18 residues long. CDR1 and CDR2 (germline): SGHTA, FQGNSA. Trimming removed 2 bases from V and 5 bases from J; junction bases left unmatched: 10. The CDR3 bases are TGTGCCAGCAGCTTAAGGGCTGCGGCTAGCGGGAGGGACAATGAGCAGTTCTTC. Translated: CASSLRAAASGRDNEQFF.

Many counts were recorded for this clonotype. The genes are TRBV28 and TRBJ1-2; 7 bases are a match to TRBD1. Per the germline V gene, CDR1 is MDHEN and CDR2 is SYDVKM. The V gene end was trimmed by 2 bases and the J gene end by 1 base; junction bases not matched to a gene: 4. This CDR3 is 15 amino acids long. CDR3 DNA sequence: TGTGCCAGCAGTTTAGGGGCAGGGGGTAACTATGGCTACACCTTC. Protein: CASSLGAGGNYGYTF.

CDR3 DNA sequence: TGCAGTGCTAGTTTGCGGGAGAACACTGAAGCTTTCTTT. Translated: CSASLRENTEAFF. V and J are TRBV20-1 and TRBJ1-1; D gene ambiguous. The CDR3 is 13 residues long. Germline CDR1 is DFQATT and CDR2 is SNEGSKA (reference sequence). Trimming pared 3 bases from V and 1 base from J, leaving 9 bases between.

This clonotype has ten or more counts. This CDR3 reads CASSPGRIFEAFF. For the CDR3, the DNA is TGTGCCAGCTCACCGGGACGGATTTTTGAAGCTTTCTTT. V and J are TRBV18 and TRBJ1-1; TRBD1 might be the D (5 bases). This CDR3 is built from 13 residues. Germline CDR1 KGHSH, CDR2 LQKENI. Deletions cut 3 bases from V and 7 bases from J, with 12 bases between.

The chain is built from TRBV9 and TRBJ2-1, with no clear D. In germline, CDR1 is SGDLS, CDR2 YYNGEE. The ends were cut back, 3 bases at V and 4 bases at J, with 11 bases in the middle. The CDR3 runs to 14 residues. The chain's CDR3 is CASSGWNSYNEQFF. Here the CDR3 DNA reads TGTGCCAGCAGCGGCTGGAACTCGTACAATGAGCAGTTCTTC.

This clonotype was seen repeatedly, ten times or more. The chain employs TRBV29-1 and TRBJ2-5, with D perhaps matching TRBD1 (5 bases). CDR3 length equals 13 residues. CDR1 and CDR2 (germline): SQVTM, ANQGSEA. The germline V and J ends were trimmed by 4 bases and 3 bases, with 12 bases remaining between them. DNA for the CDR3: TGCAGCGTTGTAGGTGTGACAGAAGAGACCCAGTACTTC. Its protein is CSVVGVTEETQYF.

This clonotype occurred a few times. CDR3 protein: CASSLGLAGTETQYF. The CDR3, as DNA: TGTGCCAGCAGCTTGGGACTAGCGGGAACAGAGACCCAGTACTTC. V is TRBV6-1 and J is TRBJ2-5; 13 bases match TRBD2. J gave up 4 bases and V 6 bases, and 5 bases lay outside the gene matches. Germline V gene data show CDR1 as MNHNS and CDR2 as SASEGT. There are 15 residues in the CDR3.

This clonotype was recorded a few times. This may arise from a read error, as a much more abundant clone is one base away. Since no conserved phenylalanine or tryptophan closes the CDR3, a read error is the likely cause. The chain links TRBV20-1 to TRBJ2-7, with a tentative D call TRBD2 (5 bases). The CDR3 covers 14 residues. V dropped 3 bases and J dropped 2 bases, with 14 bases sitting between them. Per the germline V gene, CDR1 is DFQATT and CDR2 is SNEGSKA (reference sequence). The CDR3 here is CSASPPGKTYEQYS. Here the CDR3 DNA reads TGCAGTGCTAGTCCCCCCGGGAAGACCTACGAGCAGTACTCC.

Many counts were recorded for this clonotype. The V gene is TRBV28, the J gene TRBJ2-2; 13 bases are shared with TRBD2. CDR1 MDHEN and CDR2 SYDVKM come from the germline V gene. The CDR3 covers 18 residues. V shed 0 bases and J 6 bases; nucleotides not matched to a gene: 7. The CDR3 DNA is TGTGCCAGCAGTTTATGGGTTGGACTAGCGGGAGAACCCGGGGAGCTGTTTTTT. This encodes CASSLWVGLAGEPGELFF.

The table lists this clonotype with many counts. CDR3 sequence (DNA): TGTGCCAGCGCCGTGCAGCGGGAGTCCTACGAGCAGTACTTC. Residues: CASAVQRESYEQYF. The gene calls are TRBV27 and TRBJ2-7, with 8 bases that match TRBD2. The CDR3 sequence is 14 residues long. CDR1 is MNHEY and CDR2 is SMNVEV in the germline V gene (reference sequence). The trim removed 8 bases at V and 1 base at J, leaving 7 bases unmatched.

V gene TRBV12-3 or TRBV12-4 combines with J gene TRBJ1-1, with D tentatively TRBD1 (5 bases). V was trimmed by 6 bases and J by 1 base, leaving 12 bases between them. CDR3 length: 14 residues. The CDR3 is CASRTGARNTEAFF. The DNA for the CDR3 is TGTGCCAGCAGGACCGGGGCCCGGAACACTGAAGCTTTCTTT.

This clonotype was recorded at least ten times. The V call is TRBV18, the J call TRBJ2-3, with a weak D call TRBD1 (5 bases). Deletions cut 2 bases from V and 2 bases from J, with 14 bases between. CDR1 KGHSH and CDR2 LQKENI come from the germline V gene. This CDR3 region has 16 residues. CDR3 coding DNA: TGTGCCAGCTCACCAAGGCAGACAGCCTACACAGATACGCAGTATTTT. It translates to CASSPRQTAYTDTQYF.

The chain joins TRBV27 to TRBJ1-6; D ambiguous. Trimming left V 6 bases short and J 5 bases short, with 14 bases between. Per germline, CDR1 MNHEY and CDR2 SMNVEV (reference sequence). This CDR3 region has 15 residues. This chain's CDR3 is CASRDQGPHNSPLHF. The CDR3 region has the DNA TGTGCCAGCAGGGACCAAGGTCCCCATAATTCACCCCTCCACTTT.

This clonotype was seen many times. This chain uses TRBV28 with TRBJ2-7; weak D call: TRBD1 (5 bases). The CDR3 is 14 residues long. Germline V lookup: CDR1 MDHEN, CDR2 SYDVKM. Trimming took 3 bases from V and 3 from J, leaving 12 bases between them. Here the CDR3 reads CASSFYETDYEQYF. DNA of the CDR3: TGTGCCAGCAGTTTTTACGAGACAGACTACGAGCAGTACTTC.

Of note for this clonotype: The germline gene is not matched at one end of the junction; a read error may be the cause. The chain carries TRBV6-1 and TRBJ2-3, with unresolved D. The CDR3 runs to 14 residues. Looked up from germline, CDR1 is MNHNS and CDR2 is SASEGT. The CDR3 bases are TGTGCCAACAGTTTCCGTTCTAGCACAGATACGCAGTATTTT. This translates into CANSFRSSTDTQYF.